One sample yielded the 7 T cell receptor beta chains listed below, sequenced in a study of long-term antiretroviral therapy in people with HIV. Sequencing relied on immunoSEQ assay v3.0, run at survey level. Method: immunoSEQ multiplex PCR; TCRdb's copy keeps in-frame clones and lacks some. The sample consists of over 30,000 clones, about 97% of them appearing once. Here the sequenced sample was unsorted PBMCs, taken 6.9 years after starting antiretroviral therapy. The receptors derive from a man aged 30 to 39 with HIV.

Here the CDR3 DNA reads TGCAGTGTTTTTCAGGGTGGGGAGCTGTTTTTT. It translates to CSVFQGGELFF. The rearrangement uses TRBV20-1 and TRBJ2-2; tentatively, D is TRBD1 (5 bases). The CDR3 spans 11 residues. Trimming stripped 7 bases from V and 8 bases from J, with 11 bases between. Germline loops: CDR1 DFQATT, CDR2 SNEGSKA (reference sequence).

This chain links TRBV19 with TRBJ1-6; no clear D. Per the germline V gene, CDR1 is LNHDA and CDR2 is SQIVND (reference sequence). The CDR3 has 15 amino acids. Trimming shortened V by 3 bases and J by 10 bases, and 16 bases separated the two germline ends. This CDR3 is CASSIGQGFRSPLHF. In DNA form, the CDR3 reads TGTGCCAGTAGTATCGGGCAAGGGTTTCGATCACCCCTCCACTTT.

The V gene is TRBV27, the J gene TRBJ2-7, with 11 bases matching TRBD2. Germline V gene data show CDR1 as MNHEY and CDR2 as SMNVEV (reference sequence). The CDR3 is 15 amino acids. V shed 1 base and J 4 bases; nucleotides not matched to a gene: 3. As DNA, the CDR3 is TGTGCCAGCAGTTTATGGCCTAGCGGGGGGTACGAGCAGTACTTC. Translated: CASSLWPSGGYEQYF.

The rearrangement joins TRBV7-9 to TRBJ2-7, with D perhaps assigned TRBD1 or TRBD2 (5 bases each). In germline, CDR1 is SEHNR, CDR2 FQNEAQ (reference sequence). This CDR3 region has 13 residues. Trimming took off 1 base at V and 9 bases at J, with 13 bases between the two ends. CDR3 bases: TGTGCCAGCAGCTTAGAGGGACCGAGGCGGCAGTACTTC. Translation: CASSLEGPRRQYF.

The genes are TRBV7-9 and TRBJ1-3, with TRBD1 matching over 10 bases. The germline CDR1 and CDR2 sequences are SEHNR and FQNEAQ (reference sequence). Trimming removed 7 bases from V and 2 bases from J; junction bases left unmatched: 8. The CDR3 loop spans 16 amino acids. CDR3 in amino acids: CASTPGQGLTGNTIYF. The DNA for the CDR3 is TGTGCCAGCACCCCGGGACAGGGGTTGACTGGAAACACCATATATTTT.

The V call is TRBV27, the J call TRBJ1-1, with TRBD1 as a possible D gene (6 bases). Deletions cut 0 bases from V and 0 bases from J, with 8 bases between. The CDR3 covers 15 residues. Per the germline V gene, CDR1 is MNHEY and CDR2 is SMNVEV (reference sequence). The DNA for the CDR3 is TGTGCCAGCAGTTTATCAGGGGGGATGAACACTGAAGCTTTCTTT. It is translated as CASSLSGGMNTEAFF.

The chain recombines TRBV2 with TRBJ1-1; a weak D match, TRBD1 (5 bases). CDR3 length: 14 residues. In germline, CDR1 is SNHLY, CDR2 FYNNEI. Trimming removed 0 bases from V and 4 bases from J, with 9 bases in between. The CDR3 here is CASSEAQGFTEAFF. CDR3 nucleotide sequence: TGTGCCAGCAGTGAAGCGCAGGGTTTCACTGAAGCTTTCTTT.